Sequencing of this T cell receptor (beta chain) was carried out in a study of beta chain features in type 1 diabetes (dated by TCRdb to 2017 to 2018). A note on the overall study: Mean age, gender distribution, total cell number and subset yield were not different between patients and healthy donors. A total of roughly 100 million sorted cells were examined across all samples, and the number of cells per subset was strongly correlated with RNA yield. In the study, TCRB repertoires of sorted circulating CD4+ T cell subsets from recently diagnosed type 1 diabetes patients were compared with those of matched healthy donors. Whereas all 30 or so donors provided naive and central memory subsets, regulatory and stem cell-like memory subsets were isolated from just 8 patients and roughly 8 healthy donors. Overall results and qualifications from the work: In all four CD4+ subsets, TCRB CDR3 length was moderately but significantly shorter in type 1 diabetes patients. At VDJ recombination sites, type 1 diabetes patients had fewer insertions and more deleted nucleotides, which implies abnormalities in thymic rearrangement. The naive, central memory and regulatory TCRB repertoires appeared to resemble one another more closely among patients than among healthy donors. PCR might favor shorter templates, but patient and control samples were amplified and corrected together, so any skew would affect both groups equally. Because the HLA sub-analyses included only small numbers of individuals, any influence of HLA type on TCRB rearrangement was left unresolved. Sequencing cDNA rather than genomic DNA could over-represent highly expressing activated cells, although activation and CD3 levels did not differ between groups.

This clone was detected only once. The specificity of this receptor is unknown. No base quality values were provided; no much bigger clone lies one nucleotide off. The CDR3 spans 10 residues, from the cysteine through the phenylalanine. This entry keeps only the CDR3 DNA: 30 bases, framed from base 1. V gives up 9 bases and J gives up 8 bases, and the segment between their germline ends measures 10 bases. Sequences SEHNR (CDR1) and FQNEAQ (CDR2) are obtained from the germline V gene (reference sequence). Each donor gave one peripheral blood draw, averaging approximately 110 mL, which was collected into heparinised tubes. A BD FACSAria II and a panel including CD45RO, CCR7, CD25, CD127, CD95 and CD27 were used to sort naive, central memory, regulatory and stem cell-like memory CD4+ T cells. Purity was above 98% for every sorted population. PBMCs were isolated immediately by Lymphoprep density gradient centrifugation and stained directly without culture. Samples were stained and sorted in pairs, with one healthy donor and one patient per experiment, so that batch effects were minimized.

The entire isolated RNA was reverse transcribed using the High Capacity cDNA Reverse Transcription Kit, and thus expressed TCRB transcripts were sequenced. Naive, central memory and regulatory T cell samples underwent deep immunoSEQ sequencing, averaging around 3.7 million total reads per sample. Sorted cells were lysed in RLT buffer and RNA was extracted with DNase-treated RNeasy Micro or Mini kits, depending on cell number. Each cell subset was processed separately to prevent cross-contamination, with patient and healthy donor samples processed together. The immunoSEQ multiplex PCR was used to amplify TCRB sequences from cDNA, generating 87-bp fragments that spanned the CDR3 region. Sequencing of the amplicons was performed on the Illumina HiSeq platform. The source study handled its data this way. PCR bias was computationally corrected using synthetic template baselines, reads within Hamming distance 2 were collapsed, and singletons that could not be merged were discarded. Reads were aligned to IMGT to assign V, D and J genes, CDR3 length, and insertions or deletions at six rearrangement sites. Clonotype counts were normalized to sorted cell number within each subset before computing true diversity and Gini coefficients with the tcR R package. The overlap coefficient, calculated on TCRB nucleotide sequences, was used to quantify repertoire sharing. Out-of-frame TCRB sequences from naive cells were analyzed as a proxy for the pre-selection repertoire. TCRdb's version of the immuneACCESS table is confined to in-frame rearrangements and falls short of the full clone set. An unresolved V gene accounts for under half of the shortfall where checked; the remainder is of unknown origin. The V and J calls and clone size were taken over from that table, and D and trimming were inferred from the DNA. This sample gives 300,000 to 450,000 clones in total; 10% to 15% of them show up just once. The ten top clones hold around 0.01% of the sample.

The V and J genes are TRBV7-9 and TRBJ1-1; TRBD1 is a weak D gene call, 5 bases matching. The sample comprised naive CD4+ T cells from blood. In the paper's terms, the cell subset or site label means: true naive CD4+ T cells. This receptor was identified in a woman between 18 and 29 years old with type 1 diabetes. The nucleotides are TGTGCCAGTGTGCCAGGGGAAGCTTTCTTT. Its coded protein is CASVPGEAFF.